This T cell receptor beta chain was captured by sequencing in a study of CD8 T cells in Susac syndrome. Random hexamers served to reverse transcribe about 0.5 to 1 ug RNA. Multiplex PCR with immunoSEQ amplified the TCR beta CDR3 across 54 Vbeta and 13 Jbeta. TCRdb re-derived calls from the immunoSEQ multiplex PCR reads in MiXCR, one entry per CDR3 protein. The sample gives some 300,000 distinct CDR3 sequences, about 89% of which show up once; 0.18% is in the top ten. Between the trimmed V and J ends, which lost 6 bases and 2 bases, there was a span of 19 bases. CDR1 and CDR2 from the germline V gene are SQVTM and ANQGSEA. The length of the CDR3 is 15 residues.

This receptor was obtained from a human donor with multiple sclerosis. The chain couples TRBV29-1 to TRBJ2-5; tentatively, D is TRBD1 or TRBD2 (6 bases each). The specimen sequenced was CD8+ T cells from PBMCs. The CDR3 sequence: CSVPAWGAPQETQYF. CDR3 DNA sequence: TGCAGCGTGCCCGCCTGGGGGGCGCCTCAAGAGACCCAGTACTTC. Based on the CDR3 plus reference TRBV29-1 and TRBJ2-5, the full variable domain is SAVISQKPSRDICQRGTSLTIQCQVDSQVTMMFWYRQQPGQSLTLIATANQGSEATYESGFVIDKFPISRPNLTFSTLTVSNMSPEDSSIYLCSVPAWGAPQETQYFGPGTRLLVL.